This T cell receptor (beta chain) was identified during a study of post-analysis software for immune sequencing data. Whole-study results and caveats: Controls significantly exceeded multiple sclerosis patients in normalized Chao1 diversity. Included in a set of a few TRBV segments more frequent in patients than controls were TRBV5-6, TRBV5-1 and TRBV20-1.

Unique molecular identifiers featured in each of the TCR beta cDNA libraries. When 1 to 10 million T cells were used, they gave approximately 530,000 cDNA molecules. One entry per CDR3 protein, called by TCRdb with MiXCR from the PCR reads. This sample has some 690,000 distinct CDR3 sequences; roughly 27% occur once, and the top ten carry roughly 0.53%. This clonotype was detected only a few times. Its matching antigen is unknown. At one end, the junction sequence differs from germline, possibly due to a read error. This CDR3 region has 17 residues. CDR1 SEHNR and CDR2 FQNEAQ come from the germline V gene (reference sequence).

The gene calls are TRBV7-9 and TRBJ2-3; 8 bases agree with TRBD1. The sequenced sample was blood. This receptor was obtained from a girl aged 10 to 17 with multiple sclerosis. CDR3 nucleotide sequence: TGTGCCGGCAGCTTAGTTCCACAGGGGGTCCGCGCAGATACGCAGTATTTT. As protein: CAGSLVPQGVRADTQYF.